This T cell receptor beta chain was captured in a study of cytomegalovirus exposure and HLA in healthy donors. Study context: Within the Caucasian-associated ancestry cluster were roughly 81% of the approximately 400 genotyped donors.

Study results and caveats: By a later analysis, the bulk of CMV-associated TCR beta chains appeared HLA-restricted.

Notes on this clone: Its antigen is unknown.

Unmatched junction bases numbered 4, after V lost 3 bases and J lost 5 bases. CDR3 length equals 14 residues. Germline V gene sequence: CDR1 LGHNA, CDR2 YNFKEQ. The primer mix had 60 Vbeta and 13 Jbeta primers. TCRdb's copy holds only in-frame clones and misses some; the assay was immunoSEQ multiplex PCR. The sample holds approximately 170,000 clones; roughly four fifths are singletons and the top ten take approximately 4%. The sample was PBMCs. This receptor was obtained from a man aged 50 or older in good health and CMV-seropositive. The chain links TRBV4-2 to TRBJ1-1, with TRBD1 matching 9 bases. Here the CDR3 reads CASSHYRGQTEAFF. The CDR3 bases are TGTGCCAGCAGCCACTACAGGGGGCAGACTGAAGCTTTCTTT.